The 8 T cell receptor beta chains below all came from one sample that was sequenced in a study of cytomegalovirus exposure and HLA in healthy donors (dated by TCRdb to 2016 to 2017). Library generation was performed with the immunoSEQ multiplex PCR assay. For the multiplex PCR, a mixture combining 60 forward primers for TCR Vbeta segments and 13 reverse primers for TCR Jbeta segments was used. Drawn from immuneACCESS, this table holds only the in-frame rearrangements with V and J called that TCRdb kept. Clones are partly lost; checked studies trace under half to an unresolved V gene and leave the rest unexplained. The sample profile shows some 190,000 clones; 80% of them were found once. The biggest ten clones account for 1.1% of the sample. The sequenced sample consisted of PBMCs. The receptors stem from a woman in her 40s in good health and CMV-seronegative.

This chain links TRBV6-1 with TRBJ2-3; possible D gene TRBD2, 6 bases. V was shortened by 4 bases and J by 0 bases, with 11 bases between the two germline ends. The CDR3 covers 15 residues. The germline CDR1 and CDR2 sequences are MNHNS and SASEGT. The CDR3 sequence is CASSARDLSTDTQYF. The CDR3 DNA is TGTGCCAGCAGTGCCCGGGACTTGAGCACAGATACGCAGTATTTT.

This clone is a singleton in its sample. The chain has TRBV18 and TRBJ1-5; D ambiguous. V dropped 2 bases and J dropped 5 bases, with 10 bases sitting between them. There are 14 residues in the CDR3. CDR1 and CDR2 from the germline V gene are KGHSH and LQKENI. The CDR3 loop reads CASSPEVSYQPQHF. Written as DNA, the CDR3 is TGTGCCAGCTCACCAGAGGTCAGTTATCAGCCCCAGCATTTT.

V is TRBV7-9 and J is TRBJ1-5; TRBD1 aligns across 8 bases. The germline V gene encodes CDR1 SEHNR and CDR2 FQNEAQ (reference sequence). J was trimmed by 6 bases and V by 5 bases; bases with no gene match: 6. The CDR3 sequence is 14 residues long. The CDR3 nucleotides read TGTGCCAGCAGCCCAGACAGGGGCAGTCAGCCCCAGCATTTT. Protein product: CASSPDRGSQPQHF.

The V call is TRBV19, the J call TRBJ2-5; the D gene is possibly TRBD2 (6 bases). The germline CDR1 and CDR2 sequences are LNHDA and SQIVND (reference sequence). Trimming took off 1 base at V and 3 bases at J, with 15 bases between the two ends. The length of the CDR3 is 16 residues. The CDR3 protein is CASSIGTGVGEETQYF. CDR3 coding DNA: TGTGCCAGTAGTATAGGAACGGGGGTTGGCGAAGAGACCCAGTACTTC. The variable domain in full, completed from reference TRBV19 and TRBJ2-5, reads DGGITQSPKYLFRKEGQNVTLSCEQNLNHDAMYWYRQDPGQGLRLIYYSQIVNDFQKGDIAEGYSVSREKKESFPLTVTSAQKNPTAFYLCASSIGTGVGEETQYFGPGTRLLVL.

The chain uses TRBV9 and TRBJ2-5, with 8 bases matching TRBD1. Germline lookup yields CDR1 SGDLS and CDR2 YYNGEE. The CDR3 runs 16 residues. Germline trimming cut 3 bases from V and 4 bases from J; bases unmatched to any gene: 11. CDR3 loop: CASSAAPGQGGETQYF. The CDR3 DNA reads TGTGCCAGCAGCGCCGCCCCTGGACAGGGAGGAGAGACCCAGTACTTC.

The J gene is TRBJ1-5, the V gene TRBV6-5; tentative D call: TRBD1 (6 bases). Trimming stripped 0 bases from V and 1 base from J, with 7 bases between. CDR1 MNHEY and CDR2 SVGAGI come from the germline V gene. The CDR3 runs to 15 residues. The CDR3 nucleotides read TGTGCCAGCAGTTACTCGGGACAAAGCAATCAGCCCCAGCATTTT. Amino acids: CASSYSGQSNQPQHF.

The chain carries TRBV7-3 and TRBJ2-1, with 9 nucleotides matching TRBD2. The CDR3 is 15 residues long. CDR1 is SGHTA, CDR2 FQGTGA, per germline. The trim removed 7 bases at V and 7 bases at J, leaving 11 bases unmatched. CDR3: CASTEGLAGYNEQFF. As DNA, the CDR3 is TGTGCCAGCACCGAAGGGCTAGCGGGATATAATGAGCAGTTCTTC.

This clone is a singleton in its sample. The chain has TRBV19 and TRBJ1-5; no clear D gene. V dropped 6 bases and J dropped 3 bases, with 15 bases sitting between them. The germline gives CDR1 LNHDA, CDR2 SQIVND (reference sequence). The CDR3 length is 15 residues. The CDR3: CASRSLEADNQPQHF. CDR3 in DNA: TGTGCCAGTAGGAGCTTGGAGGCTGACAATCAGCCCCAGCATTTT.